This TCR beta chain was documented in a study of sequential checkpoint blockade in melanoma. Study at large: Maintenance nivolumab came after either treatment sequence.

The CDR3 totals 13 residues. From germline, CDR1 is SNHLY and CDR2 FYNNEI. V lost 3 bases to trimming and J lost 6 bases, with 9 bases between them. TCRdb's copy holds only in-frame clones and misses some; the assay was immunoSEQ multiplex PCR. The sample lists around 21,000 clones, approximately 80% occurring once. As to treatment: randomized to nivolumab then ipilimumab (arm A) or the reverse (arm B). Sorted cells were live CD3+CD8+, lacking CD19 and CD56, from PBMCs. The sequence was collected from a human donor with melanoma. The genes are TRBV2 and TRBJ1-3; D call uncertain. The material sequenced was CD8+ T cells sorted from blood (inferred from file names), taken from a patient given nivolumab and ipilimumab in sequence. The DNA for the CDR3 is TGTGCCAGCAGTGATTCTCGGGAAAACACCATATATTTT. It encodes CASSDSRENTIYF.